What follows are 32 T cell receptor beta chains derived from one specimen sequenced in a study of cytomegalovirus exposure and HLA in healthy donors. Using immunoSEQ multiplex PCR, the repertoire was profiled, and TCRdb retains in-frame clones only, with some absent. This table has about 120,000 clones, over 75% appearing once. Sequences were obtained from PBMCs. All receptors derive from a woman between 18 and 30 years old in good health and CMV-seropositive.

J is TRBJ1-1 and V is TRBV27; D unresolved. Germline loops: CDR1 MNHEY, CDR2 SMNVEV (reference sequence). The CDR3 is 13 amino acids. Trimming took 2 bases from V and 0 from J, leaving 4 bases between them. The CDR3 bases are TGTGCCAGCAGTTTAATCTTGAACACTGAAGCTTTCTTT. This gives the protein CASSLILNTEAFF.

The rearrangement uses TRBV29-1 and TRBJ1-2; TRBD1 matches at 9 bases. This CDR3 has 13 residues. Germline V gene data show CDR1 as SQVTM and CDR2 as ANQGSEA. J gave up 4 bases and V 4 bases, and 4 bases lay outside the gene matches. CDR3 DNA: TGCAGCGTTGCCGGGACAGGGCTCTATGGCTACACCTTC. It is translated as CSVAGTGLYGYTF.

This chain joins TRBV2 and TRBJ2-7; 12 nucleotides agree with TRBD2. The germline V gene encodes CDR1 SNHLY and CDR2 FYNNEI. With 6 bases clipped from V and 0 bases from J, the junction kept 12 bases outside the gene matches. This CDR3 contains 18 residues. The CDR3 sequence is CASSPIGLAGGNSYEQYF. Here the CDR3 DNA reads TGTGCCAGCAGCCCCATCGGGCTAGCGGGGGGGAACTCCTACGAGCAGTACTTC.

J is TRBJ1-1 and V is TRBV6-5; possibly TRBD1 for D (6 bases). V was pared by 6 bases and J by 4 bases, with 12 bases between. The CDR3 has 13 residues. CDR1 is MNHEY, CDR2 SVGAGI, per germline. This chain's CDR3 is CASSLQGTTEAFF. The CDR3 DNA is TGTGCCAGCAGCCTACAGGGAACCACTGAAGCTTTCTTT.

The chain uses TRBV7-9 and TRBJ2-7; D is possibly TRBD1 (6 bases). Germline CDR1 SEHNR, CDR2 FQNEAQ (reference sequence). The CDR3 spans 15 residues. Trimming took 1 base from V and 4 from J, leaving 14 bases between them. As DNA, the CDR3 is TGTGCCAGCAGCTTAGGTGTCCAGGGGCAATACGAGCAGTACTTC. As protein: CASSLGVQGQYEQYF.

The chain couples TRBV30 to TRBJ1-2, with 7 bases that match TRBD1. Germline V gene lookup returns CDR1 GTSNPN and CDR2 SVGIG (reference sequence). J was trimmed by 10 bases and V by 7 bases; bases with no gene match: 15. The CDR3 has 13 amino acids. DNA for the CDR3: TGTGCCTCGGGAGGGACAGCGGTATCAGTCTACACCTTC. It specifies CASGGTAVSVYTF.

The genes are TRBV18 and TRBJ1-2, with TRBD1 identical over 9 bases. The CDR3 has 16 residues. With V trimmed by 3 bases and J by 2 bases, 7 bases remained unmatched. The germline gives CDR1 KGHSH, CDR2 LQKENI. The DNA for the CDR3 is TGTGCCAGCTCACCCGGGCCCGGACAGGGGAACTATGGCTACACCTTC. Residues: CASSPGPGQGNYGYTF.

This clone has only one observation. V usage is TRBV18 and J usage is TRBJ2-2, with TRBD1 as a possible D gene (6 bases). Trimming removed 6 bases at V and 0 bases at J, with 11 bases between. In germline, CDR1 is KGHSH, CDR2 LQKENI. The CDR3 is made up of 15 amino acids. The CDR3 region is CASSPGATNTGELFF. CDR3 DNA: TGTGCCAGCTCCCCAGGGGCTACGAACACCGGGGAGCTGTTTTTT.

V is TRBV5-1 and J is TRBJ1-1; perhaps TRBD1 as D (6 bases). The V gene's germline CDR1 is SGHRS and CDR2 YFSETQ. V was cut by 4 bases and J by 4 bases, with 11 bases left in between. This CDR3 is 13 amino acids long. The CDR3 DNA reads TGCGCCAGCAGCATTGAAGGGGGCACTGAAGCTTTCTTT. Protein sequence: CASSIEGGTEAFF.

J is TRBJ2-5 and V is TRBV30; 12 bases are shared with TRBD2. The CDR3 has 18 residues. V shed 3 bases, J shed 2 bases, and the junction held 13 bases outside the gene matches. Germline CDR1 GTSNPN, CDR2 SVGIG (reference sequence). CDR3 sequence reads: CAWRLPFGLAGLQETQYF. CDR3 in DNA: TGTGCCTGGAGACTCCCCTTCGGACTAGCGGGGTTGCAAGAGACCCAGTACTTC.

The chain carries TRBV30 and TRBJ1-2; D ambiguous. The CDR3 runs to 12 residues. V was cut by 2 bases and J by 7 bases, with 11 bases left in between. Germline loops: CDR1 GTSNPN, CDR2 SVGIG (reference sequence). The CDR3, as DNA: TGTGCCTGGAGTCAGTTCAGTGGTGGCTACACCTTC. Translation gives CAWSQFSGGYTF.

The V gene is TRBV4-1, the J gene TRBJ1-2; TRBD1 matches at 7 bases. The J segment lost 5 bases and the V segment lost 4 bases, leaving 7 bases of the junction unmatched. Looked up from germline, CDR1 is MGHRA and CDR2 is YSYEKL. This CDR3 comprises 14 residues. DNA for the CDR3: TGCGCCAGCAGCCTCGGGACAGTGACTTATGGCTACACCTTC. Translated: CASSLGTVTYGYTF.

The chain joins TRBV10-2 to TRBJ1-4; D gene uncertain. The CDR3 runs 11 residues. Trimming shortened V by 6 bases and J by 6 bases, and 5 bases separated the two germline ends. Germline lookup yields CDR1 WSHSY and CDR2 SAAADI. The CDR3 nucleotides are TGCGCCAGCAGGAGGGATGAAAAACTGTTTTTT. Translated, it gives CASRRDEKLFF.

This chain connects TRBV30 to TRBJ1-1; 7 bases match TRBD1. The CDR3 covers 12 residues. With V trimmed by 7 bases and J by 1 base, 3 bases remained unmatched. CDR1 and CDR2 from the germline V gene are GTSNPN and SVGIG (reference sequence). CDR3 loop: CASQGGNTEAFF. CDR3 coding DNA: TGTGCCTCCCAGGGGGGGAACACTGAAGCTTTCTTT.

The sample holds a few counts of this clone. The J gene is TRBJ1-2, the V gene TRBV5-6, with a weak D call TRBD1 (6 bases). This CDR3 has 12 residues. The V gene's germline CDR1 is SGHDT and CDR2 YYEEEE. V was pared by 4 bases and J by 9 bases, with 13 bases between. The CDR3 DNA is TGTGCCAGCAGCCAAGGACAGTATCGCTACACCTTC. Encoded protein: CASSQGQYRYTF.

This chain uses TRBV29-1 with TRBJ1-4; tentative D call: TRBD1 (5 bases). The ends were cut back, 5 bases at V and 8 bases at J, with 15 bases in the middle. CDR3 size: 13 residues. Looked up from germline, CDR1 is SQVTM and CDR2 is ANQGSEA. The CDR3 DNA reads TGCAGCGTTCAGGGCAGGGATAGGGAAAAACTGTTTTTT. It specifies CSVQGRDREKLFF.

The chain has TRBV7-8 and TRBJ1-1; D is unresolved. Trimming took off 1 base at V and 5 bases at J, with 8 bases between the two ends. This CDR3 comprises 13 residues. CDR1 and CDR2 (germline): SGHVS, FQNEAQ. The CDR3 loop reads CASSLDSWTEAFF. CDR3 coding DNA: TGTGCCAGCAGCTTAGACAGCTGGACTGAAGCTTTCTTT.

The chain recombines TRBV6-5 with TRBJ1-1; a possible D gene is TRBD1 (5 bases). Germline V gives CDR1 MNHEY, CDR2 SVGAGI. V gave up 6 bases and J gave up 4 bases, with 6 bases separating them. This CDR3 has 11 amino acids. The CDR3: CASSTGTEAFF. The CDR3, as DNA: TGTGCCAGCAGCACAGGCACTGAAGCTTTCTTT.

This rearrangement joins TRBV4-3 to TRBJ2-1; D is unresolved. The CDR3 sequence is 12 residues long. The germline V and J ends were trimmed by 4 bases and 8 bases, with 9 bases remaining between them. Germline-derived CDR1 and CDR2 are LGHNA and YSLEER. CDR3 protein: CASSRVGDEQFF. The CDR3 nucleotides are TGCGCCAGCAGCCGGGTAGGAGATGAGCAGTTCTTC.

V and J are TRBV5-8 and TRBJ1-5; D gene unclear. The CDR3 covers 16 residues. Germline V gene data show CDR1 as SGHTS and CDR2 as YDEGEE. Trimming removed 3 bases from V and 0 bases from J, with 13 bases in between. CDR3 in DNA: TGTGCCAGCAGCTCCTATAGAACAGCTAGCAATCAGCCCCAGCATTTT. Translation gives CASSSYRTASNQPQHF.

V gene TRBV7-8 combines with J gene TRBJ1-6, with D tentatively TRBD1 (6 bases). Per the germline V gene, CDR1 is SGHVS and CDR2 is FQNEAQ. The CDR3 is 15 amino acids. V gave up 3 bases and J gave up 4 bases, with 10 bases separating them. The CDR3 DNA is TGTGCCAGCAGCTTTGAGACAGGATATAATTCACCCCTCCACTTT. Its translation: CASSFETGYNSPLHF.

The chain uses TRBV10-3 and TRBJ1-1, with D uncertain. Trimming took 5 bases from V and 3 from J, leaving 19 bases between them. The length of the CDR3 is 16 residues. Germline assignment: CDR1 ENHRY and CDR2 SYGVKD. The CDR3 reads CAISSPEHDYYTEAFF. The CDR3 DNA reads as TGTGCCATCAGTAGCCCGGAACACGACTATTACACTGAAGCTTTCTTT.

The rearrangement uses TRBV19 and TRBJ2-3; a possible D gene is TRBD2 (5 bases). The CDR3 has 17 amino acids. Trimming took 5 bases from V and 1 from J, leaving 19 bases between them. CDR1 LNHDA and CDR2 SQIVND come from the germline V gene (reference sequence). The CDR3 DNA reads TGTGCCAGTAGTGGGCCCGGAGAGGGAAGGGGCACAGATACGCAGTATTTT. Translating it yields CASSGPGEGRGTDTQYF.

The gene calls are TRBV9 and TRBJ2-1, with D maybe TRBD2 (6 bases). The CDR3 loop spans 13 amino acids. Trimming removed 0 bases at V and 8 bases at J, with 9 bases between. The germline CDR1 and CDR2 sequences are SGDLS and YYNGEE. The CDR3 DNA reads TGTGCCAGCAGCGTAGGCGGGAAGGATGAGCAGTTCTTC. Amino acids: CASSVGGKDEQFF.

The rearrangement uses TRBV2 and TRBJ1-2; D remains ambiguous. Germline loops: CDR1 SNHLY, CDR2 FYNNEI. The CDR3 totals 15 residues. With 4 bases removed from V and 4 bases from J, the gap between germline ends came to 16 bases. CDR3 amino acids: CASSGPGDLGYGYTF. CDR3 nucleotides: TGTGCCAGCAGTGGTCCCGGTGATCTCGGCTATGGCTACACCTTC.

This clone was counted a few times. The V and J genes are TRBV7-3 and TRBJ2-5; 9 nucleotides match TRBD2. This CDR3 has 17 residues. Germline-derived CDR1 and CDR2 are SGHTA and FQGTGA. V dropped 1 base and J dropped 0; count of bases not matched to a gene: 6. CDR3 amino acids: CASSLRGAGGYQETQYF. The DNA for the CDR3 is TGTGCCAGCAGCTTAAGGGGAGCGGGAGGATACCAAGAGACCCAGTACTTC.

This clone was counted between two and nine times. V gene TRBV29-1 combines with J gene TRBJ1-1; D is perhaps TRBD1 (6 bases). Germline CDR1 SQVTM, CDR2 ANQGSEA. Trimming removed 4 bases from V and 1 base from J, with 19 bases in between. The CDR3 sequence is 16 residues long. The CDR3 is CSVAGQGKGENTEAFF. In DNA, the CDR3 is TGCAGCGTTGCTGGTCAGGGGAAAGGGGAGAACACTGAAGCTTTCTTT.

This clone turned up a few times. The genes are TRBV5-6 and TRBJ2-7; 8 bases are shared with TRBD2. The CDR3 length is 14 residues. V dropped 7 bases and J dropped 0; count of bases not matched to a gene: 6. Per the germline V gene, CDR1 is SGHDT and CDR2 is YYEEEE. The CDR3 DNA reads TGTGCCAGCCTGATAGCGGGAAGCTCCTACGAGCAGTACTTC. Translating it yields CASLIAGSSYEQYF.

The chain has TRBV5-4 and TRBJ1-1; the D gene is possibly TRBD1 (5 bases). Per germline, CDR1 SGHNT and CDR2 YYREEE (reference sequence). V gave up 0 bases and J gave up 3 bases, with 15 bases separating them. The CDR3 covers 16 residues. CDR3 region: CASSLGPGREDTEAFF. CDR3 in DNA: TGTGCCAGCAGCTTGGGGCCAGGGAGGGAGGACACTGAAGCTTTCTTT. The whole variable domain, filled in from reference TRBV5-4 and TRBJ1-1, reads ETGVTQSPTHLIKTRGQQVTLRCSSQSGHNTVSWYQQALGQGPQFIFQYYREEENGRGNFPPRFSGLQFPNYSSELNVNALELDDSALYLCASSLGPGREDTEAFFGQGTRLTVV.

The genes are TRBV11-3 and TRBJ2-7; D may match TRBD1 or TRBD2 (6 bases each). CDR1 SGHNT and CDR2 YENEEA come from the germline V gene. V lost 5 bases and J lost 4, with 18 bases in between. CDR3 length: 15 amino acids. This CDR3 reads CASSIADSQYYEQYF. CDR3 coding DNA: TGTGCCAGCAGCATAGCGGACAGCCAGTATTACGAGCAGTACTTC.

This chain links TRBV30 with TRBJ2-3; 11 bases are a match to TRBD2. The length of the CDR3 is 15 residues. Unmatched junction bases numbered 6, after V lost 5 bases and J lost 2 bases. Germline lookup yields CDR1 GTSNPN and CDR2 SVGIG (reference sequence). The CDR3 DNA is TGTGCCTGGGACGTAGCGGGAGGGACCACAGATACGCAGTATTTT. As protein: CAWDVAGGTTDTQYF.

Here the CDR3 DNA reads TGTGCCAGCAGTGAACGGACAACTAACTATGGCTACACCTTC. This codes for CASSERTTNYGYTF. The rearrangement uses TRBV25-1 and TRBJ1-2; the D gene is possibly TRBD1 (5 bases). The germline gives CDR1 MGHDK, CDR2 SYGVNS. V was cut by 2 bases and J by 0 bases, with 7 bases left in between. The CDR3 covers 14 residues.